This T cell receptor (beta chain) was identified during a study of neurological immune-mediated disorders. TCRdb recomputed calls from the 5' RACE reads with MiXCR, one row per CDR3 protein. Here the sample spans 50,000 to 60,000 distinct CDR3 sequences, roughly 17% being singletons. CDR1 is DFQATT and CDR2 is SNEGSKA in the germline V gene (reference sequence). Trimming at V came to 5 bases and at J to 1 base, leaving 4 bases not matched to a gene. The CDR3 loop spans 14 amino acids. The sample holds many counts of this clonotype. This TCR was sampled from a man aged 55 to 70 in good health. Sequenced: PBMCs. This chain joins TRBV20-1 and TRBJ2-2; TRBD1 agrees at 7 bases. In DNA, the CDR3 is TGCAGTGCTCCGGGACAGCAGAACACCGGGGAGCTGTTTTTT. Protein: CSAPGQQNTGELFF.